Listed here is a single T cell receptor (beta chain). Per the original data handling: Scientists estimated how many nucleated cells there were by amplifying reference gene primers. Profiled with immunoSEQ multiplex PCR; TCRdb holds only in-frame clones, not every one. Clone size and V and J calls were adopted from that table, with D and trimming inferred from the DNA. The sample lists about 140,000 clones, around 82% occurring once. The data were obtained in a study of blood T cell repertoires in COVID-19. Study at large: Researchers got acute and convalescent COVID-19 samples from the United States, Italy and Spain. From T cells, B-cell-depleted T cells, or PBMCs came the material, which was cDNA or gDNA.

The CDR3 has 18 amino acids. The V segment lost 3 bases and the J segment 0 bases; nucleotides outside the gene matches: 14. Looked up from germline, CDR1 is KGHSH and CDR2 is LQKENI. The receptor was derived from a woman aged 45-59 years with acute or convalescent COVID-19. V is TRBV18 and J is TRBJ2-7, with 7 bases lining up with TRBD1. The sample comprised peripheral blood. CDR3 in amino acids: CASSPPGQSTLSSYEQYF. The CDR3 DNA reads as TGTGCCAGCTCACCGCCGGGACAGTCCACCCTGAGCTCCTACGAGCAGTACTTC.